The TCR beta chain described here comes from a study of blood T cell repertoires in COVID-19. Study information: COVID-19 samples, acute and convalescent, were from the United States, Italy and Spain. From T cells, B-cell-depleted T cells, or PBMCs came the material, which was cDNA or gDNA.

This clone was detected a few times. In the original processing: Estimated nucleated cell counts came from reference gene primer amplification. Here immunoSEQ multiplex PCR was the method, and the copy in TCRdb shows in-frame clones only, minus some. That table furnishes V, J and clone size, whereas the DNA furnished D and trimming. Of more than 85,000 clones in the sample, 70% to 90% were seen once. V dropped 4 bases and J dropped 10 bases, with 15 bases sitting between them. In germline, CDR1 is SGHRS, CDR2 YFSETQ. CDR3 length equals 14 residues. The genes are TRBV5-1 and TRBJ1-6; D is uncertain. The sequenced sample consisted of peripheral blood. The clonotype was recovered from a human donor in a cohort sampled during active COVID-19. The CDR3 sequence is CASSPEGNTSPLHF. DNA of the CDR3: TGCGCCAGCAGCCCCGAGGGAAACACATCACCCCTCCACTTT. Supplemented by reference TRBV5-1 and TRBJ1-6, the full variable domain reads KAGVTQTPRYLIKTRGQQVTLSCSPISGHRSVSWYQQTPGQGLQFLFEYFSETQRNKGNFPGRFSGRQFSNSRSEMNVSTLELGDSALYLCASSPEGNTSPLHFGNGTRLTVT.